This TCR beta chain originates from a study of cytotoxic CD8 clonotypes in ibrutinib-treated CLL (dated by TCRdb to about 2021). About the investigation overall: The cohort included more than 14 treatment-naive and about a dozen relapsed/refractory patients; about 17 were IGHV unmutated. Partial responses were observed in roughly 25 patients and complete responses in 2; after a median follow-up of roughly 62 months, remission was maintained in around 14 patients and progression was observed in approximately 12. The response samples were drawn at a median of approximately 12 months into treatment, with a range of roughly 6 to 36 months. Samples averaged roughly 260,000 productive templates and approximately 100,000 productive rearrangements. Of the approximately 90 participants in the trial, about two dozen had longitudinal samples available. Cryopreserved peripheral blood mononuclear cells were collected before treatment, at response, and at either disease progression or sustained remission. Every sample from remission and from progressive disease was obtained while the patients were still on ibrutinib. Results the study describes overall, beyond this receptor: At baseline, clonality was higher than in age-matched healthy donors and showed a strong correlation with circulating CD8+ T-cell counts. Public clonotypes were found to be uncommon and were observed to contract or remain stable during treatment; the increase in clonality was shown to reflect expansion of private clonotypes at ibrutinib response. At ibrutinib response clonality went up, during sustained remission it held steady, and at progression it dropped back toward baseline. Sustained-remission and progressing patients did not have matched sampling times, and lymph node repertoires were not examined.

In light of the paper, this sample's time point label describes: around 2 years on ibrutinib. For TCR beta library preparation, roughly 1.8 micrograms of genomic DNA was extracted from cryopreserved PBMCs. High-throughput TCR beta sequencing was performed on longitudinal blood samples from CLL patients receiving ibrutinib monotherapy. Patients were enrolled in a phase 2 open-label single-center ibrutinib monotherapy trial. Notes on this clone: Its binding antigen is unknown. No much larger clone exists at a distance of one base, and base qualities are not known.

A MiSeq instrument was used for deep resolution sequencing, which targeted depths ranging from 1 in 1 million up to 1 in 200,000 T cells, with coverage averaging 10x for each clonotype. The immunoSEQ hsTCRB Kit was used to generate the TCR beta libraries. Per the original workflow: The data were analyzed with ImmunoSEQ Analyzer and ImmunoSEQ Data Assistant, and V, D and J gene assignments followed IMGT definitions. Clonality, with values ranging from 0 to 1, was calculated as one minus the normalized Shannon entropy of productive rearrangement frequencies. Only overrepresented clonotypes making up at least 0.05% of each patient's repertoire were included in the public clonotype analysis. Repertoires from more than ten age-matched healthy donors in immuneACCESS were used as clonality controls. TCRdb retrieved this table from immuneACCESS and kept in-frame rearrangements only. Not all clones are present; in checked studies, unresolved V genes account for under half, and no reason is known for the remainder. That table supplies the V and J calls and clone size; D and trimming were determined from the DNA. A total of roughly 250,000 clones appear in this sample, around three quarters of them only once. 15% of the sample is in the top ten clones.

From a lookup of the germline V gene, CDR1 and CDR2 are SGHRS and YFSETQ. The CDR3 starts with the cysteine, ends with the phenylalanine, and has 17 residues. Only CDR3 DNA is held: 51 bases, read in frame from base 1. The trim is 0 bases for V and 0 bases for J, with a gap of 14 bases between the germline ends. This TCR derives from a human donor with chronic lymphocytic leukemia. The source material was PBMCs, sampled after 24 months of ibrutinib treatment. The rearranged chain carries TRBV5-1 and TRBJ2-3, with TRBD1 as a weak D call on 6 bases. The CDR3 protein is CASSLVTVTGSTDTQYF. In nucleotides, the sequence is TGCGCCAGCAGCTTGGTTACCGTGACAGGTAGCACAGATACGCAGTATTTT.